The sequence of this T cell receptor beta chain was determined in a study of blood T cell repertoires in COVID-19. Across the whole study: The cDNA or gDNA used as material had been derived from T cells, B-cell-depleted T cells, or PBMCs.

Original processing notes: Counts of nucleated cells, estimated from reference gene primer amplification, were obtained. Produced via immunoSEQ multiplex PCR; TCRdb's table is partial and in-frame only. D and trimming come from the DNA, and the V and J calls and clone size come from that table. The sample consists of a few hundred thousand clones, around 89% of them appearing once. Recovered participants had two consecutive negative NP/OP PCR tests, healthcare professional clearance, or symptom resolution. Germline CDR1 SGHNT, CDR2 YENEEA. V was shortened by 5 bases and J by 0 bases, with 11 bases between the two germline ends. The CDR3 is 14 amino acids.

Source material: PBMCs or T cells enriched from blood (not recorded which). The sequence was collected from a woman aged 35 to 49 who had recovered from COVID-19. The rearrangement uses TRBV11-3 and TRBJ2-7; possible D gene TRBD2, 6 bases. DNA for the CDR3: TGTGCCAGCAGCCGGTTCGGGAGCTCCTACGAGCAGTACTTC. Translating it yields CASSRFGSSYEQYF. Combining the CDR3 with reference TRBV11-3 and TRBJ2-7 gives the whole variable domain EAGVVQSPRYKIIEKKQPVAFWCNPISGHNTLYWYLQNLGQGPELLIRYENEEAVDDSQLPKDRFSAERLKGVDSTLKIQPAELGDSAVYLCASSRFGSSYEQYFGPGTRLTVT.